Shown below are 18 T cell receptor beta chains from a single sample sequenced in a study of blood T cell repertoires in COVID-19. Data came from immunoSEQ multiplex PCR; TCRdb stores just in-frame clones and leaves some out. This table holds 60,000 to 80,000 clones, roughly 80% found once. The sequenced sample was PBMCs or T cells enriched from blood (not recorded which). Source of these receptors: a middle-aged woman with acute COVID-19.

This clone was observed a single time. This chain links TRBV28 with TRBJ1-1; 9 bases agree with TRBD1. The germline V gene encodes CDR1 MDHEN and CDR2 SYDVKM. This CDR3 has 14 amino acids. The ends lost 6 bases at V and 10 bases at J; junction bases unmatched: 12. The DNA for the CDR3 is TGTGCCAGCAGCCAAACAGGGGGCGGATGGGTAGCTTTCTTT. Amino acids: CASSQTGGGWVAFF.

The gene calls are TRBV10-3 and TRBJ2-7; 11 bases are shared with TRBD2. This CDR3 region has 14 residues. Germline assignment: CDR1 ENHRY and CDR2 SYGVKD. Trimming took 5 bases from V and 3 from J; bases not matched to a gene: 3. The CDR3 region is CAISPGLADYEQYF. The CDR3 bases are TGTGCCATCAGTCCGGGACTAGCGGACTACGAGCAGTACTTC.

This clone is a singleton in its sample. The gene calls are TRBV19 and TRBJ2-5; TRBD2 matches 10 bases. This CDR3 comprises 15 residues. The trim removed 4 bases at V and 4 bases at J, leaving 6 bases unmatched. Germline values: CDR1 LNHDA, CDR2 SQIVND (reference sequence). CDR3 amino acids: CASSRAGGPRETQYF. The DNA for the CDR3 is TGTGCCAGTAGTAGAGCGGGAGGGCCGCGAGAGACCCAGTACTTC.

The chain combines TRBV28 with TRBJ1-2; TRBD1 matches at 7 bases. The CDR3 has 14 amino acids. The germline CDR1 and CDR2 sequences are MDHEN and SYDVKM. V was clipped by 5 bases and J by 4 bases; unmatched bases: 7. CDR3 sequence (DNA): TGTGCCAGCAGTCCGCCGACAGGGACCTATGGCTACACCTTC. Translated, it gives CASSPPTGTYGYTF.

The J gene is TRBJ1-5, the V gene TRBV28; 9 bases agree with TRBD1. After removal of 6 bases from V and 11 bases from J, the junction contained 14 bases not matched to a gene. Germline V lookup: CDR1 MDHEN, CDR2 SYDVKM. CDR3 length: 15 residues. The CDR3 DNA reads as TGTGCCAGCAGCCCCGGGACAGGGACGGCTGGGTCCCAGCATTTT. It yields the protein CASSPGTGTAGSQHF.

This clone was counted once. The chain couples TRBV10-3 to TRBJ2-1, with TRBD2 matching 8 bases. J was trimmed by 4 bases and V by 3 bases; bases with no gene match: 8. Looked up from germline, CDR1 is ENHRY and CDR2 is SYGVKD. CDR3 length: 16 amino acids. CDR3 protein: CAISDSDSGKYNEQFF. DNA for the CDR3: TGTGCCATCAGTGACTCCGATAGCGGGAAATACAATGAGCAGTTCTTC.

This clone was picked up one time. This chain links TRBV11-2 with TRBJ1-1; 7 nucleotides match TRBD1. The CDR3 extends over 14 amino acids. V trimming: 4 bases; J trimming: 6 bases; junction bases outside the gene matches: 8. CDR1 is SGHAT, CDR2 FQNNGV, per germline. The chain's CDR3 is CASSWAGTAAEAFF. CDR3 nucleotide sequence: TGTGCCAGCAGCTGGGCCGGGACAGCAGCTGAAGCTTTCTTT. The complete variable domain, with remaining parts taken from reference TRBV11-2 and TRBJ1-1, reads EAGVAQSPRYKIIEKRQSVAFWCNPISGHATLYWYQQILGQGPKLLIQFQNNGVVDDSQLPKDRFSAERLKGVDSTLKIQPAKLEDSAVYLCASSWAGTAAEAFFGQGTRLTVV.

V usage is TRBV6-5 and J usage is TRBJ2-7; 12 bases match TRBD2. The CDR3 covers 15 residues. The V segment lost 6 bases and the J segment 6 bases; nucleotides outside the gene matches: 9. Germline-derived CDR1 and CDR2 are MNHEY and SVGAGI. CDR3 nucleotide sequence: TGTGCCAGCAGAGTGACTAGCGGGAGCTCAGGCGAGCAGTACTTC. This translates into CASRVTSGSSGEQYF.

The V call is TRBV7-2, the J call TRBJ2-1; 10 nucleotides agree with TRBD2. This CDR3 is 15 amino acids long. Germline V gives CDR1 SGHTA, CDR2 FQGNSA. V gave up 4 bases and J gave up 4 bases; unmatched junction bases: 4. CDR3 loop: CASSYRTSGYNEQFF. In DNA form, the CDR3 reads TGTGCCAGCAGCTACCGGACTAGCGGATACAATGAGCAGTTCTTC.

This chain joins TRBV7-8 and TRBJ2-5, with 7 bases matching TRBD2. V shed 5 bases, J shed 5 bases, and the junction held 11 bases outside the gene matches. Per the germline V gene, CDR1 is SGHVS and CDR2 is FQNEAQ. CDR3 length: 15 amino acids. DNA for the CDR3: TGTGCCAGCAGCGCAGAGACTAGCTGGAGCGAGACCCAGTACTTC. Translating it yields CASSAETSWSETQYF.

CDR3 in DNA: TGTGCCAGCAGTAGGGGGACAGGAAAACTATTCACTGAAGCTTTCTTT. This gives the protein CASSRGTGKLFTEAFF. The chain combines TRBV27 with TRBJ1-1, with TRBD1 identical over 8 bases. The germline gives CDR1 MNHEY, CDR2 SMNVEV (reference sequence). The length of the CDR3 is 16 residues. The trim removed 5 bases at V and 4 bases at J, leaving 12 bases unmatched.

The rearrangement joins TRBV19 to TRBJ2-2, with TRBD1 matching 10 bases. Germline loops: CDR1 LNHDA, CDR2 SQIVND (reference sequence). V trimming: 8 bases; J trimming: 1 base; junction bases outside the gene matches: 1. This CDR3 region has 14 residues. CDR3 protein: CASGTGVNTGELFF. In nucleotides, the CDR3 is TGTGCCAGTGGGACAGGGGTGAACACCGGGGAGCTGTTTTTT.

The chain links TRBV3-1 (or the pseudogene TRBV3-2) to TRBJ2-7, with D maybe TRBD2 (6 bases). Germline loops: CDR1 LGHDT, CDR2 YNNKEL (reference sequence). Trimming cost V 3 bases and J 2 bases, with 11 bases left between them. CDR3 length equals 14 residues. The CDR3 reads CASSHGGEAYEQYF. The CDR3 DNA follows: TGTGCCAGCAGCCATGGCGGGGAAGCCTACGAGCAGTACTTC.

The chain is built from TRBV18 and TRBJ1-4, with 8 bases fitting TRBD1. Losses at the gene ends were 8 bases for V and 3 bases for J; bases not matched to a gene: 5. Germline assignment: CDR1 KGHSH and CDR2 LQKENI. The CDR3 is 14 residues long. Written as DNA, the CDR3 is TGTGCCAGCAAACAGGGGGTCCCTAATGAAAAACTGTTTTTT. It translates to CASKQGVPNEKLFF. The whole variable domain, remainder taken from reference TRBV18 and TRBJ1-4, is NAGVMQNPRHLVRRRGQEARLRCSPMKGHSHVYWYRQLPEEGLKFMVYLQKENIIDESGMPKERFSAEFPKEGPSILRIQQVVRGDSAAYFCASKQGVPNEKLFFGSGTQLSVL.

The chain's CDR3 is CASSAIRGLAGYNEQFF. CDR3 sequence (DNA): TGTGCCAGTAGTGCGATAAGGGGACTAGCGGGGTACAATGAGCAGTTCTTC. The chain carries TRBV19 and TRBJ2-1; 13 bases match TRBD2. CDR3 length: 17 residues. V gave up 5 bases and J gave up 4 bases; unmatched junction bases: 8. Germline loops: CDR1 LNHDA, CDR2 SQIVND (reference sequence).

The chain employs TRBV7-9 and TRBJ2-1; 8 bases line up with TRBD2. This CDR3 has 17 amino acids. Per the germline V gene, CDR1 is SEHNR and CDR2 is FQNEAQ (reference sequence). Trimming cost V 5 bases and J 5 bases; bases outside gene matches: 14. DNA for the CDR3: TGTGCCAGCAGCGATTTATTCGGGCGGGAGGAGAACAATGAGCAGTTCTTC. This translates into CASSDLFGREENNEQFF.

The chain is built from TRBV6-5 and TRBJ1-2; 8 bases agree with TRBD1. The germline gives CDR1 MNHEY, CDR2 SVGAGI. The CDR3 loop spans 14 amino acids. Germline trimming cut 4 bases from V and 4 bases from J; bases unmatched to any gene: 5. The CDR3 DNA reads TGTGCCAGCAGTTCTCACGACAGGGGCTATGGCTACACCTTC. It yields the protein CASSSHDRGYGYTF.

The CDR3 region is CASSLAGGRRSEQYF. The CDR3 DNA reads as TGTGCCAGCAGCCTCGCCGGGGGGCGCCGGTCCGAGCAGTACTTC. The J gene is TRBJ2-7, the V gene TRBV5-4; the D gene is possibly TRBD2 (7 bases). V was cut by 4 bases and J by 6 bases, with 20 bases left in between. The germline V gene has CDR1 SGHNT and CDR2 YYREEE (reference sequence). CDR3 length equals 15 residues.